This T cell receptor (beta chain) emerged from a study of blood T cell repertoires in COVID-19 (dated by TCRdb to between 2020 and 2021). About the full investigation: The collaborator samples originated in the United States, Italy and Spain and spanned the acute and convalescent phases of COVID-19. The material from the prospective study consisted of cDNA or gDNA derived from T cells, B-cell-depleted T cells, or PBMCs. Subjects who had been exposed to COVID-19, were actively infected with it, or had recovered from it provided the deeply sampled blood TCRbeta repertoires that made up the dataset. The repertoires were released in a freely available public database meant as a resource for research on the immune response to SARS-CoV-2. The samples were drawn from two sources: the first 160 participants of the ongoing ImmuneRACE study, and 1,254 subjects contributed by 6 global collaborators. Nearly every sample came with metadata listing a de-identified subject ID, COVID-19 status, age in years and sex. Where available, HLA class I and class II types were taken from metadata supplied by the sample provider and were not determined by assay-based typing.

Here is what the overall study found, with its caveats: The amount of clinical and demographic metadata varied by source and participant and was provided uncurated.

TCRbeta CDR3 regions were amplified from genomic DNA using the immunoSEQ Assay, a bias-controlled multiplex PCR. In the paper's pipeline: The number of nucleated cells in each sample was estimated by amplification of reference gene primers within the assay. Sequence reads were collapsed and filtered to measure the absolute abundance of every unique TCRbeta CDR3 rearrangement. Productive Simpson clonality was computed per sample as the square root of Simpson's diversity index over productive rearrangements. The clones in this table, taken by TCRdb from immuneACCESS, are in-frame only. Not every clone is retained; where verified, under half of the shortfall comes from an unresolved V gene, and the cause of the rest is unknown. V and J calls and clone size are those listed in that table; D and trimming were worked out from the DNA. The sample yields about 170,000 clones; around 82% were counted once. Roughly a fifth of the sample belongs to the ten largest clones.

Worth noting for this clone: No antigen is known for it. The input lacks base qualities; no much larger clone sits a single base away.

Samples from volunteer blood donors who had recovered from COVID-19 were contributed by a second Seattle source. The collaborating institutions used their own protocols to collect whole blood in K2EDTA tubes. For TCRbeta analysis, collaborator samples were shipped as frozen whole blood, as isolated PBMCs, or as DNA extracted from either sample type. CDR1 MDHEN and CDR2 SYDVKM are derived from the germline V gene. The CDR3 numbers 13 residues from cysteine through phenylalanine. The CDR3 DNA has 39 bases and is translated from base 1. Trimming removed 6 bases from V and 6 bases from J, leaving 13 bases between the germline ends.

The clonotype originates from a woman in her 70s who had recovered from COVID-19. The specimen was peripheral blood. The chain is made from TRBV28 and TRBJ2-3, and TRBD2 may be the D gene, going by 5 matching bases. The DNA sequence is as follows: TGTGCCAGCAGCCCGGTCTGGGAGGATACGCAGTATTTT. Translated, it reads CASSPVWEDTQYF.